This TCR beta chain was identified during a study of shared clonotypes between healthy human individuals. Sorted-subset replicate PCRs used approximately 200 ng of genomic DNA. This amount corresponded to 30,000 to 35,000 T cell genomes. Authors' methods: Without quality scores, immunoSEQ junctional reads could not be filtered like full-length reads. TCRdb's table, derived via immunoSEQ multiplex PCR, lists solely in-frame clones and lacks some. The V and J calls and clone size were taken over from that table, and D and trimming were inferred from the DNA. The repertoire includes some 2.4 million clones, under 95% of them detected once, and 0.36% sits in the top ten. Turning to this clone: Its antigen is as yet unknown.

The CDR3 has 11 amino acids. V dropped 3 bases and J dropped 5 bases, with 5 bases sitting between them. Per germline, CDR1 SGHRS and CDR2 YFSETQ. Whole-study results and caveats: Tissue TCR repertoires likely differ from these blood-only repertoires.

The receptor was isolated from a man aged 18 to 29 in good health. Some clones in this sample may be carry-over from other donors' samples. J is TRBJ1-1 and V is TRBV5-1, with D hard to call. Sequencing was carried out using naive CD4+ T cells from PBMCs. Subset indicated: CD45RA+ positively selected. The CDR3 loop is CASSSLTEAFF. Here the CDR3 DNA reads TGCGCCAGCAGCTCATTAACTGAAGCTTTCTTT.